A single sample gave rise to the 2 T cell receptor beta chains below, sequenced in a study of blood T cell repertoires in COVID-19. Profiled with immunoSEQ multiplex PCR; TCRdb holds only in-frame clones, not every one. The sample lists approximately 100,000 clones, roughly 82% occurring once. Material: peripheral blood. The receptors derive from a human donor in a cohort sampled during active COVID-19.

The chain recombines TRBV7-3 with TRBJ2-5; D is uncertain. This CDR3 spans 14 amino acids. The germline V and J ends were trimmed by 2 bases and 6 bases, with 13 bases remaining between them. The V gene's germline CDR1 is SGHTA and CDR2 FQGTGA. The CDR3 sequence is CASSLSGSLKTQYF. The CDR3 DNA follows: TGTGCCAGCAGCTTATCAGGATCTCTAAAGACCCAGTACTTC.

This clone was detected a few times. V is TRBV5-1 and J is TRBJ2-2, with unresolved D. The germline V gene encodes CDR1 SGHRS and CDR2 YFSETQ. Trimming stripped 5 bases from V and 1 base from J, with 6 bases between. The CDR3 runs 13 residues. The CDR3 here is CASRTENTGELFF. CDR3 coding DNA: TGCGCCAGCAGAACTGAGAACACCGGGGAGCTGTTTTTT. Full variable domain (missing parts from reference TRBV5-1 and TRBJ2-2): KAGVTQTPRYLIKTRGQQVTLSCSPISGHRSVSWYQQTPGQGLQFLFEYFSETQRNKGNFPGRFSGRQFSNSRSEMNVSTLELGDSALYLCASRTENTGELFFGEGSRLTVL.